The 7 T cell receptor beta chains listed next were all sequenced from one sample in a study of T cell changes during pregnancy in multiple sclerosis. Data came from immunoSEQ multiplex PCR; TCRdb stores just in-frame clones and leaves some out. This table holds about 70,000 clones, more than 85% found once. The source material was peripheral blood, sampled in the first trimester of pregnancy. These receptor sequences come from a female donor with multiple sclerosis, enrolled in a pregnancy study.

V and J are TRBV11-2 and TRBJ2-7; 10 nucleotides align to TRBD1. Germline assignment: CDR1 SGHAT and CDR2 FQNNGV. This CDR3 is built from 13 residues. The J segment lost 9 bases and the V segment lost 5 bases, leaving 7 bases of the junction unmatched. DNA of the CDR3: TGTGCCAGCAGCCACCGGACAGGGGGGGGGCAGTACTTC. This codes for CASSHRTGGGQYF.

J is TRBJ1-3 and V is TRBV18; possibly TRBD1 for D (6 bases). This CDR3 has 15 amino acids. Germline CDR1 and CDR2: KGHSH and LQKENI. V lost 2 bases to trimming and J lost 2 bases, with 10 bases between them. CDR3 DNA sequence: TGTGCCAGCTCACCAGTCAGGGGAGCTGGAAACACCATATATTTT. It yields the protein CASSPVRGAGNTIYF. Filled out from reference TRBV18 and TRBJ1-3, the complete variable domain reads NAGVMQNPRHLVRRRGQEARLRCSPMKGHSHVYWYRQLPEEGLKFMVYLQKENIIDESGMPKERFSAEFPKEGPSILRIQQVVRGDSAAYFCASSPVRGAGNTIYFGEGSWLTVV.

The CDR3 DNA follows: TGTGCCAGCAGTTTAACCGCCGGGGGGGCGACTAAAGCTTTCTTT. Encoded protein: CASSLTAGGATKAFF. The J gene is TRBJ1-1, the V gene TRBV6-5; weak D call: TRBD1 (6 bases). The CDR3 is 15 residues long. The ends were cut back, 4 bases at V and 9 bases at J, with 21 bases in the middle. CDR1 MNHEY and CDR2 SVGAGI come from the germline V gene.

The V call is TRBV27, the J call TRBJ1-2; 9 bases map to TRBD1. Germline trimming cut 0 bases from V and 0 bases from J; bases unmatched to any gene: 2. This CDR3 is 16 amino acids long. The germline V gene encodes CDR1 MNHEY and CDR2 SMNVEV (reference sequence). The CDR3 spells CASSLSGQGANYGYTF. The CDR3 DNA sequence: TGTGCCAGCAGTTTATCGGGACAGGGAGCTAACTATGGCTACACCTTC.

Only one count was recorded for this clone. The chain employs TRBV9 and TRBJ1-1; tentatively, D is TRBD1 (5 bases). The CDR3 has 15 amino acids. Trimming removed 0 bases at V and 5 bases at J, with 14 bases between. The germline V gene encodes CDR1 SGDLS and CDR2 YYNGEE. Here the CDR3 reads CASSVVGPRSTEAFF. Written as DNA, the CDR3 is TGTGCCAGCAGCGTAGTGGGGCCCCGGAGTACTGAAGCTTTCTTT.

V and J are TRBV9 and TRBJ2-6, with 10 bases identical to TRBD1. V shed 3 bases, J shed 4 bases, and the junction held 7 bases outside the gene matches. This CDR3 contains 17 residues. Germline V gene sequence: CDR1 SGDLS, CDR2 YYNGEE. The CDR3 nucleotides read TGTGCCAGCAGCGCCGGGACAGGGGATCCGGGGGCCAACGTCCTGACTTTC. Translation gives CASSAGTGDPGANVLTF.

V is TRBV5-1 and J is TRBJ2-5; 10 nucleotides agree with TRBD1. The end of the DNA is better explained by TRBJ2-7, so the J call may be wrong. CDR1 is SGHRS and CDR2 is YFSETQ in the germline V gene. There are 14 residues in the CDR3. In nucleotides, the CDR3 is TGCGCCAGCAGCTCCGGGACAGGGGCCTACGAGCAGTACTTC. Translation gives CASSSGTGAYEQYF.